This T cell receptor beta chain was recovered during a study of blood T cell repertoires in COVID-19. About the study: Researchers got acute and convalescent COVID-19 samples from the United States, Italy and Spain. From T cells, B-cell-depleted T cells, or PBMCs came the material, which was cDNA or gDNA.

Authors' processing steps: For nucleated cells, counts were estimated from reference gene primer amplification. The data were produced by immunoSEQ multiplex PCR, yet TCRdb's version contains in-frame clones alone and is incomplete. V and J calls and clone size are those listed in that table; D and trimming were worked out from the DNA. The top ten hold about 48% of the sample, which has roughly 30,000 clones, roughly nine tenths seen once. The CDR3 sequence is 14 residues long. Germline V CDR1 and CDR2: LNHDA, SQIVND (reference sequence). With 0 bases removed from V and 5 bases from J, the gap between germline ends came to 10 bases.

This TCR came from a human donor with acute or convalescent COVID-19. The donor label of this sample is uncertain. Sequenced input: peripheral blood. V gene TRBV19 combines with J gene TRBJ1-2; the D is unclear. CDR3 loop: CASSIEVSGYGYTF. The DNA of the CDR3 is TGTGCCAGTAGTATAGAGGTCAGCGGGTATGGCTACACCTTC.